Reported below is one TCR beta chain. This clonotype came up many times. Its antigen is not yet known. No qualities accompany the bases; no much larger clone lies one base away. The sample comes from a study of regulatory T cells in long-lasting Graves disease (dated by TCRdb to the early 2020s). For the study in its entirety: Newly diagnosed Graves' disease patients had taken antithyroid drugs for less than 3 months. A total of roughly 35 samples were covered by TCR sequencing, comprising some 13 persistent and around 20 newly diagnosed Graves' disease patients. This study used TCR sequencing and RNA sequencing of peripheral blood to compare persistent Graves' disease patients against newly diagnosed Graves' disease patients. The study took place in China and was registered as a clinical trial. General findings and caveats noted by the study authors: Preferential use of TRBV28, TRBJ1-2 and TRBJ2-5 was observed in persistent disease, whereas TRBV20-1 and TRBJ2-1 were favored in newly diagnosed disease. The authors noted that the small sample size was a limitation that may lower accuracy. Compared with newly diagnosed patients, patients with persistent Graves' disease had lower TCR Shannon entropy and fewer highly expanded clones, which suggests clonal expansion. Peripheral blood alone was examined, since thyroid tissue, which constituted the primary lesion, could not be accessed. A larger number of public clonotypes was shared among persistent patients (about 2,700) than among newly diagnosed patients (roughly 1,000). Sequencing and analysis were restricted to the TCR beta chain.

V is cut by 4 bases and J by 8 bases, and the space between the germline ends is 8 bases. Sequences SNHLY (CDR1) and FYNNEI (CDR2) are obtained from the germline V gene. Taken from cysteine to phenylalanine, the CDR3 has 12 residues. Just CDR3 DNA is preserved here, 36 bases in frame from base 1. The library relied on multiplex PCR. TCRdb shows the sequencer as Illumina HiSeq 4000. TCR beta libraries were built with iRepertoire HTBI primers and Arm-PCR amplification of CDR3 regions. PCR products were gel purified before sequencing. The paper's processing steps were these. Across samples, 60 to 70 TRBV and 14 TRBJ segments were identified and used for gene usage analysis of CDR3 amino acid clonotypes. COPE and FqMerger were used to merge the filtered high-quality paired reads into contigs. Contigs were aligned with BLAST to IMGT TRBV, TRBD and TRBJ reference genes, and CDR3 was defined per IMGT. Any clonotype with a frequency above 0.1% was counted as a highly expanded clone. Shannon entropy served as the measure of repertoire diversity, while the Gini coefficient captured V-J evenness. Clonotypes shared by more than one individual were considered public. TCRdb reran the public reads through fastp at Q25 and MiXCR, keeping productive beta chains. Here each entry gathers all rows of one CDR3 protein and keeps the most common genes and DNA. The V and J calls come from TCRdb's annotation, not from the publication. The sample table contains about 350,000 distinct CDR3 sequences; only one count was recorded for 16% of them. The ten largest clones represent roughly 30% of the sample.

The sample's time point label is to be understood as: newly diagnosed GD, antithyroid drugs for less than 3 months. For both TCR sequencing and RNA sequencing, RNA was extracted from PBMCs using TRIzol. Graves' disease was diagnosed according to American Thyroid Association guidelines. Patients for the study were recruited at an endocrinology department in Xi'an, China. From each patient, approximately 9 milliliters of peripheral blood was collected into an EDTA anticoagulant tube. Ficoll Paque Plus density gradient separation was used to isolate PBMCs, and no further T cell sorting was performed. An Agilent 2100 Bioanalyzer and agarose gel were used to check RNA quality, and a NanoDrop 2000 was used to measure RNA concentration. The sample was also linked to a second study, of T cells in Graves' hyperthyroidism and ophthalmopathy. The second study reports: Graves' hyperthyroidism was defined as stable when no progression to ophthalmopathy occurred over 18 months of follow-up. Hyperthyroidism patients were newly diagnosed, with disease duration under 2 months, and aged 18 to 65 years. Patients with uncontrolled infections, other autoimmune diseases, pregnancy or lactation were excluded. Diagnoses relied on clinical symptoms, serum thyroxine and TRAb, thyroid ultrasound and orbital computed tomography. A first-round RT-PCR of the TCR CDR3 used the HTBI primer set with the Qiagen OneStep RT-PCR kit. Most expanded thyroid clonotypes (frequency above 0.001) were also detected in blood, suggesting blood repertoires may reflect thyroid immune responses. Ophthalmopathy was separated from stable hyperthyroidism by a 13 V-J signature model, with about 86% sensitivity and roughly 84% specificity obtained in cross-validation and 80%/75% obtained in testing. In validation, the model predicted progression to ophthalmopathy a median of around six months before onset, with approximately 68% sensitivity and about 75% specificity. To identify distinguishing TCR V-J signatures, a discovery cohort of around 100 patients was used, comprising roughly 45 with Graves' ophthalmopathy and roughly 60 with stable Graves' hyperthyroidism. Prospective prediction of ophthalmopathy was tested in an independent validation cohort consisting of about 19 hyperthyroidism patients and around 16 patients who later progressed to ophthalmopathy. The roughly 100 discovery patients were divided at random into training and test sets in a 7:3 ratio. In several Graves' hyperthyroidism patients, the study also compared T-cell repertoires from thyroid tissue with T-cell repertoires from blood. After blood sampling, hyperthyroidism patients were treated with methimazole at a starting dose of 30 mg daily, and ophthalmopathy patients were treated with high-dose intravenous methylprednisolone. A second multiplex PCR round built the libraries, followed by size selection and purification. The libraries were sequenced on an Illumina HiSeq2000 using paired-end 100 bp reads. SOAPnuke was used to process the raw data, removing reads that contained adapters or uncalled bases, had a mean Phred below 15, or lacked an exact match to the constant primer or identifier. COPE v1.2.5 was used to merge high-quality paired reads, and clonotypes were defined as unique nucleotide sequences. MiTCR v1.1 was used to align the clonotypes against IMGT TRBV, TRBD and TRBJ reference segments. The analysis included only V-J combinations with a frequency above 0.0001, which together covered about 99% of the repertoires. The TCS score was defined as the ratio of F50 (clonal expansion) to E x V (chaos), calculated using BLOSUM62-based TCRdist between CDR3 peptides within each V-J. Welch's t-statistics and random forest reduced some 510 V-J features to 10 to 15, which were used in a naive Bayes classifier (R e1071). No statistical method was used to fix the sample size in advance, and group allocation was not hidden from the investigators. TCR Vbeta CDR3 sequencing of 140 or so peripheral blood samples (approximately 44 ophthalmopathy, 70 to 85 hyperthyroidism and roughly 17 progressor patients) is reported in the paper.

The rearranged chain carries TRBV2 and TRBJ1-4; the D gene is unclear. Specimen: peripheral blood mononuclear cells (PBMCs), collected at new diagnosis, from a patient treated with antithyroid drugs. The source is a man aged 35 to 55 with Graves disease. Donor details come from another sample of the same person, matched by shared clones. The CDR3 protein sequence reads: CASSGNREKLFF. In nucleotide form, the sequence is TGTGCCAGCAGTGGAAACAGAGAAAAACTGTTTTTT.